The clone carrying this TCR beta chain has just one count. Its specificity is unknown. The data were taken from a study of T-cell memory formation after mild COVID-19. Regarding the study as a whole: Some responding clones appeared in pre-infection memory, suggesting cross-reactive memory joined. Contracting CD8+ clones were enriched in EMRA, CD4+ mainly in CM and EM.

Germline CDR1 is ENHRY and CDR2 is SYGVKD. V lost 6 bases and J lost 2; bases outside the gene matches: 5. This CDR3 has 15 residues. TCR alpha and TCR beta cDNA libraries carrying sample barcodes and UMIs came from 5'RACE with constant-segment primers. TCRdb independently ran MiXCR on the 5' RACE reads; one entry per CDR3 protein. Of more than 250,000 distinct CDR3 sequences in the sample, over 15% were seen once. This chain joins TRBV10-3 and TRBJ2-3, with 10 bases lining up with TRBD2. The clonotype originates from a young man who had mild COVID-19 (a few samples of this study predate the infection). Cell type and time point are not known. What was sequenced was PBMCs or a T cell subset sorted from them (not recorded which). Here the CDR3 reads CAIRGLASVTDTQYF. The CDR3 region has the DNA TGTGCCATCAGGGGACTAGCGTCTGTCACAGATACGCAGTATTTT.